This T cell receptor (beta chain) was found in a study of molecular identifiers for immune sequencing clone quantification. TCRdb analysed the PCR reads with MiXCR anew, one entry per CDR3 protein. The sample carries under 650,000 distinct CDR3 sequences, about 20% recorded once. This clonotype was seen repeatedly, ten times or more. Germline CDR1 and CDR2: SEHNR and FQNEAQ (reference sequence). Trimming took 4 bases from V and 6 from J; bases not matched to a gene: 7. The CDR3 sequence is 14 residues long. This clonotype originated in a human donor in good health. Some libraries in this study had Jurkat cell RNA spiked in. Sequenced input: naive CD8+ T cells from blood, with Jurkat cell RNA spiked in. Described subset: FACS-sorted CD8+CD4-CCR7+CD45RA+ naive T cells. This chain joins TRBV7-9 and TRBJ2-7; 9 nucleotides match TRBD1. CDR3 protein: CASSSTGTGSEQYF. CDR3 bases: TGTGCCAGCAGCTCCACCGGGACAGGGAGCGAGCAGTACTTC.